Following are 6 T cell receptor beta chains from one sample sequenced in a study of blood T cell repertoires in COVID-19. Only in-frame clones appear in the TCRdb table, and some are missing; sequencing was by immunoSEQ multiplex PCR. The sample includes around 150,000 clones, roughly 90% of them seen just once. Source material: peripheral blood. The receptors derive from a man in his fifties or sixties with acute or convalescent COVID-19.

This clone is a singleton in its sample. V and J are TRBV2 and TRBJ1-6, with unresolved D. Trimming shortened V by 6 bases and J by 0 bases, and 9 bases separated the two germline ends. CDR3 length: 15 residues. The germline gives CDR1 SNHLY, CDR2 FYNNEI. CDR3 bases: TGTGCCAGCAGGAGTGAAAGCTCCTATAATTCACCCCTCCACTTT. Its protein is CASRSESSYNSPLHF.

As concerns this clone: The same CDR3 can be traced to other DNA sequences in this sample. This chain connects TRBV12-3 or TRBV12-4 to TRBJ1-1; D is uncertain. This CDR3 has 11 amino acids. Trimming stripped 4 bases from V and 11 bases from J, with 11 bases between. The CDR3 DNA is TGTGCCAGCAGTTCCGACCGGAGGGCTTTCTTT. Its protein product is CASSSDRRAFF.

The genes are TRBV18 and TRBJ2-1; 7 bases line up with TRBD2. The V gene's germline CDR1 is KGHSH and CDR2 LQKENI. J lost 10 bases, V lost 6 bases, and 15 bases had no gene match. This CDR3 is built from 15 residues. The CDR3 nucleotides read TGTGCCAGCTCCGTCAACCCCTTGGCGGGAGAAGAGCAGTTCTTC. This sequence encodes CASSVNPLAGEEQFF.

This chain joins TRBV4-2 and TRBJ1-4; D is uncertain. The V end was cut by 6 bases, the J end by 4 bases, with 12 bases between. This CDR3 has 14 amino acids. Germline CDR1 reads LGHNA; CDR2 reads YNFKEQ. CDR3 coding DNA: TGTGCCAGCAGTCCCGGGAGCGGTAATGAAAAACTGTTTTTT. This encodes CASSPGSGNEKLFF.

The CDR3 here is CAWTSGGNEQFF. The CDR3 DNA sequence: TGTGCCTGGACTAGCGGGGGAAATGAGCAGTTCTTC. J is TRBJ2-1 and V is TRBV30, with 10 bases fitting TRBD2. V was clipped by 4 bases and J by 7 bases; unmatched bases: 1. CDR1 and CDR2 from the germline V gene are GTSNPN and SVGIG (reference sequence). The CDR3 contains 12 residues.

This clone was observed a single time. The chain joins TRBV3-1 (or the pseudogene TRBV3-2) to TRBJ1-6, with 8 bases matching TRBD1. This CDR3 region has 12 residues. After removal of 4 bases from V and 14 bases from J, the junction contained 4 bases not matched to a gene. CDR1 and CDR2 (germline): LGHDT, YNNKEL (reference sequence). This chain's CDR3 is CASSRDRGTLHF. The DNA for the CDR3 is TGTGCCAGCAGCCGAGACAGGGGCACCCTCCACTTT.